The text below deals with one T cell receptor beta chain. Its antigen is not identified. An end of the junction does not agree with germline; a read error may underlie this. The entry originates in a study of identical twins. Whole-study results and caveats: Instead of following the same donors, the conclusions were based on cross-sectional statistical analysis. Cord blood beta clonotypes present at high abundance carried fewer insertions; no such pattern appeared in memory repertoires. Surplus twin overlap in beta out-of-frame sequences was less pronounced.

TCRdb independently ran MiXCR on the 5' RACE reads; one entry per CDR3 protein. The sample includes 350,000 to 600,000 distinct CDR3 sequences, over 12% seen only once; the top ten take 0.5% to 0.65%. Healthy Caucasians made up all donors. There are 17 residues in the CDR3. Germline CDR1 reads SNHLY; CDR2 reads FYNNEI. The data were also submitted as part of a second study, on yellow fever vaccine responses in identical twins.

This clonotype was obtained from a woman younger than 30 in good health. Sample: CD4+ T cells sorted from blood. V usage is TRBV2 and J usage is TRBJ2-1, with D possibly being TRBD1 (8 bases). The DNA of the CDR3 is TGTGCCATCAGTCCAACAGGGGGGGCCAATTTTTACAATGAGCAGTTCTTC. This encodes CAISPTGGANFYNEQFF.